Listed here are 7 T cell receptor beta chains from one sample, sequenced in a study of cytomegalovirus exposure and HLA in healthy donors. Both 60 Vbeta primers and 13 Jbeta primers went into the PCR. Sequencing used immunoSEQ multiplex PCR; TCRdb keeps in-frame clones, though not all of them. The table has about 120,000 clones, roughly 80% seen once. Sequences were obtained from PBMCs. The receptors shown here come from a female donor in good health and CMV-seropositive.

The chain recombines TRBV7-8 with TRBJ2-5; D may be TRBD2 (9 bases). CDR1 and CDR2 from the germline V gene are SGHVS and FQNEAQ. V was shortened by 5 bases and J by 4 bases, with 17 bases between the two germline ends. The CDR3 is 15 amino acids. The CDR3 bases are TGTGCCAGCAGCCAGGGGGCGGGGGGGCGAGAGACCCAGTACTTC. It specifies CASSQGAGGRETQYF.

Regarding this clone: A junction boundary mismatches the germline segment, possibly from a read error. The chain joins TRBV19 to TRBJ1-2; D ambiguous. This CDR3 has 14 amino acids. Germline V CDR1 and CDR2: LNHDA, SQIVND (reference sequence). CDR3 sequence reads: CVSSITHGSYGYTF. The CDR3 DNA sequence: TGTGTCAGTAGTATAACCCACGGTAGCTATGGCTACACCTTC.

This sequence joins TRBV5-1 and TRBJ1-6, with unresolved D. Germline assignment: CDR1 SGHRS and CDR2 YFSETQ. Deletions cut 0 bases from V and 8 bases from J, with 15 bases between. The CDR3 consists of 16 residues. The CDR3 nucleotides are TGCGCCAGCAGCTTGGGGCGGGGAAGTTTTTATTCACCCCTCCACTTT. It yields the protein CASSLGRGSFYSPLHF.

This clone was detected only a few times. The V call is TRBV7-6, the J call TRBJ1-2; the match to TRBD1 covers 7 bases. The CDR3 totals 17 residues. V shed 6 bases and J 2 bases; nucleotides not matched to a gene: 15. Looked up from germline, CDR1 is SGHVS and CDR2 is FNYEAQ. CDR3: CASSPTFWTGNNYGYTF. In nucleotides, the CDR3 is TGTGCCAGCAGTCCTACCTTTTGGACAGGAAACAACTATGGCTACACCTTC.

The chain has TRBV30 and TRBJ1-1; D may be TRBD1 (5 bases). V lost 6 bases and J 1 base, leaving 9 bases between the germline ends. Germline V CDR1 and CDR2: GTSNPN, SVGIG (reference sequence). The CDR3 spans 12 residues. CDR3 loop: CACQGENTEAFF. CDR3 nucleotide sequence: TGTGCCTGTCAGGGTGAGAACACTGAAGCTTTCTTT.

Details on this clone: One end of the junction fails to match germline, which may point to a read error. The chain couples TRBV7-9 to TRBJ2-7; a weak D match, TRBD1 (6 bases). Germline assignment: CDR1 SEHNR and CDR2 FQNEAQ (reference sequence). The CDR3 runs 13 residues. CDR3 in DNA: TGTTCCAGCAGCCTAGACAGGCTCAACGAGCAGTACTTC. This sequence encodes CSSSLDRLNEQYF.

The rearrangement links TRBV25-1 to TRBJ1-3; D might be TRBD1 (6 bases). The V end lost 6 bases, the J end lost 0 bases, and 12 bases lay between the germline ends. Germline values: CDR1 MGHDK, CDR2 SYGVNS. There are 15 residues in the CDR3. CDR3 protein: CASRGGVSSGNTIYF. The CDR3 DNA follows: TGTGCCAGCAGAGGGGGAGTAAGCTCTGGAAACACCATATATTTT.